The entry below describes one T cell receptor beta chain. The antigen remains unidentified. No patient escaped relapse after autologous stem cell transplantation, and brentuximab vedotin exposure varied. The investigators isolated CD8+ T cells from thawed PBMCs using magnetic negative selection. The data were produced by immunoSEQ multiplex PCR, yet TCRdb's version contains in-frame clones alone and is incomplete. The table has 8,000 or so clones, 86% seen once; the top ten hold roughly 21%. The data are from a study of PD-1 blockade in classical Hodgkin lymphoma. Overall study results and limits: Significant TCR diversity gains by C4D1 occurred in CD4+ but not CD8+ cells.

This TCR came from a human donor with classical Hodgkin lymphoma. This specimen was CD8+ T cells from blood, taken at baseline.

CDR3 DNA sequence: TGTGCCAGCAGGGACATACTAGTACGACCGAGCAATGAGCAGTTCTTC. Its translation is CASRDILVRPSNEQFF. The J gene is TRBJ2-1, the V gene TRBV2; D possibly uses TRBD1 or TRBD2 (5 bases each). The CDR3 extends over 16 amino acids. Germline V gene lookup returns CDR1 SNHLY and CDR2 FYNNEI. The ends were cut back, 6 bases at V and 6 bases at J, with 21 bases in the middle.